One TCR beta chain is described in this entry. What it binds is not known. One end of the junction fails to match germline, which may point to a read error. This entry is derived from a study of cytomegalovirus exposure and HLA in healthy donors. Overall study results and limits: In an earlier analysis, about 87% or about 30%: the productive usage of most TCR beta V segments.

At the time of sampling, donors were nominally healthy, though unrecorded immune exposures were likely. Primers: 60 Vbeta forward and 13 Jbeta reverse. Profiled with immunoSEQ multiplex PCR; TCRdb holds only in-frame clones, not every one. The sample holds around 100,000 clones; more than 75% are singletons and the top ten take 1.5% to 2%. The sequence derives from a woman in her 40s in good health and CMV-seronegative. Sequencing was performed on PBMCs.

The CDR3 coding sequence is TGTGCCGGCAGGGGACAGGGCCGGGGTCAGCCCCAGCATTTT. As protein: CAGRGQGRGQPQHF. The chain is built from TRBV28 and TRBJ1-5; 9 positions agree with TRBD1. CDR1 is MDHEN, CDR2 SYDVKM, per germline. The CDR3 extends over 14 amino acids.